Below, 6 T cell receptor beta chains from the same sample are listed, as sequenced in a study of follicular helper T cells after annual influenza vaccination (dated by TCRdb to about 2017). The time point label on this specimen signifies: 2015-2016 season, 7 days after influenza vaccination. Libraries were constructed by the immunoSEQ multiplex PCR assay. In its TCRdb copy, this immuneACCESS table keeps in-frame sequences only and misses some clones. Where compared with another copy, unresolved V genes explain less than half of these, and the others have no known cause. In all, the sample holds fewer than 8,000 clones, and roughly 76% of those were seen once. The ten most abundant clones make up 0.5% to 0.55% of the sample. This specimen was CXCR5- memory CD4+ T cells sorted from blood, taken 7 days after influenza vaccination. In the paper's terms, the cell subset or site label means: CXCR5- memory CD4 T cells. Receptors were obtained from an adult who received the influenza vaccine.

This clone has more than one count but fewer than ten. The V and J genes are TRBV5-4 and TRBJ1-1; possibly TRBD1 for D (6 bases). V was shortened by 4 bases and J by 10 bases, with 14 bases between the two germline ends. This CDR3 contains 12 residues. Looked up from germline, CDR1 is SGHNT and CDR2 is YYREEE (reference sequence). The CDR3 DNA reads as TGTGCCAGCAGCCGACCCCCAGGGGCAGCTTTCTTT. It yields the protein CASSRPPGAAFF. The full variable domain, in which reference TRBV5-4 and TRBJ1-1 provide the parts outside the CDR3, is ETGVTQSPTHLIKTRGQQVTLRCSSQSGHNTVSWYQQALGQGPQFIFQYYREEENGRGNFPPRFSGLQFPNYSSELNVNALELDDSALYLCASSRPPGAAFFGQGTRLTVV.

This clone appeared once. Other DNA sequences in this sample translate to the same CDR3. The CDR3 bases are TGCGCCACCGTGGGGGACACTGAAGCTTTCTTT. It yields the protein CATVGDTEAFF. The chain recombines TRBV5-1 with TRBJ1-1, with TRBD1 as a possible D gene (5 bases). The CDR3 runs to 11 residues. V was shortened by 9 bases and J by 3 bases, with 9 bases between the two germline ends. The germline gives CDR1 SGHRS, CDR2 YFSETQ.

The chain combines TRBV15 with TRBJ1-5; no reliable D call. The V and J ends lost 4 bases and 6 bases respectively, with 7 bases between them. Germline V CDR1 and CDR2: LNHNV, YYDKDF (reference sequence). The CDR3 is 12 amino acids. The CDR3 DNA is TGTGCCACCAGCAAAGTCTTTCAGCCCCAGCATTTT. Its translation: CATSKVFQPQHF.

The chain joins TRBV5-1 to TRBJ2-7, with D hard to call. The CDR3 has 17 residues. The V gene's germline CDR1 is SGHRS and CDR2 YFSETQ. V was pared by 0 bases and J by 0 bases, with 16 bases between. The CDR3 nucleotides read TGCGCCAGCAGCTTGGGTGCTTCCGGGCGGAGCTCCTACGAGCAGTACTTC. It is translated as CASSLGASGRSSYEQYF.

This clone occurred a few times. J is TRBJ1-5 and V is TRBV6-1, with 8 nucleotides matching TRBD1. The germline V gene has CDR1 MNHNS and CDR2 SASEGT. This CDR3 comprises 17 residues. The ends lost 2 bases at V and 3 bases at J; junction bases unmatched: 9. CDR3 sequence (DNA): TGTGCCAGCAGTGAAACGTTGGGACAGGTCTCCAATCAGCCCCAGCATTTT. Its protein product is CASSETLGQVSNQPQHF.

J is TRBJ1-5 and V is TRBV18; the match to TRBD1 covers 10 bases. Germline CDR1 KGHSH, CDR2 LQKENI. V lost 5 bases and J lost 5; bases outside the gene matches: 3. There are 14 residues in the CDR3. The CDR3 sequence: CASSAGTGDQPQHF. The DNA for the CDR3 is TGTGCCAGCTCAGCCGGGACAGGGGATCAGCCCCAGCATTTT.